The source of this T cell receptor beta chain is a study of blood T cell repertoires in COVID-19. This study enrolled people aged about 18 to 100 from roughly 22 US geographic areas. V lost 2 bases, J lost 7 bases, and 11 bases lay in between. CDR3 length: 13 residues. Germline CDR1 MNHEY, CDR2 SVGAGI. Sequencing was performed with immunoSEQ multiplex PCR; in TCRdb, only in-frame clones are kept and a portion is missing. The sample consists of under 350,000 clones, 86% of them appearing once. The V call is TRBV6-5, the J call TRBJ1-1; D possibly corresponds to TRBD1 (6 bases). The sample was PBMCs or T cells enriched from blood (not recorded which). This TCR came from a woman in her thirties or forties with acute COVID-19. In nucleotides, the CDR3 is TGTGCCAGCAGTTACCACGGACAGCATGAAGCTTTCTTT. It encodes CASSYHGQHEAFF.